These 3 T cell receptor beta chains share one sample of origin, sequenced in a study of T cells after yellow fever vaccination. TCRdb fed the 5' RACE reads into MiXCR, producing one record per CDR3 protein. The table shows 310,000 or so distinct CDR3 sequences, with about 6.9% occurring only once. The material sequenced was PBMCs, taken approximately 40 days after the first yellow fever vaccination. Receptors originate from a man in his late teens or twenties who received the YFV17D yellow fever vaccine.

The J gene is TRBJ1-1, the V gene TRBV7-2, with D uncertain. The CDR3 consists of 14 residues. The V and J ends lost 4 bases and 0 bases respectively, with 9 bases between them. CDR1 SGHTA and CDR2 FQGNSA come from the germline V gene. The CDR3 DNA follows: TGTGCCAGCAGCTCGCAGCCGCTGAACACTGAAGCTTTCTTT. Translation gives CASSSQPLNTEAFF.

This clonotype was seen a handful of times. The V and J genes are TRBV12-3 or TRBV12-4 and TRBJ1-1; D not certain. V shed 6 bases and J shed 4 bases, with 15 bases lying between them. The CDR3 extends over 14 amino acids. The CDR3 region is CASRNRGEVTEAFF. The CDR3 DNA reads TGTGCCAGCAGAAACCGGGGAGAAGTCACTGAAGCTTTCTTT.

This clonotype showed up many times. This rearrangement joins TRBV20-1 to TRBJ2-5; D is perhaps TRBD2 (5 bases). Trimming removed 0 bases at V and 2 bases at J, with 10 bases between. Germline CDR1 is DFQATT and CDR2 is SNEGSKA (reference sequence). The CDR3 length is 14 residues. Here the CDR3 DNA reads TGCAGTGCTAGAGACTTACGGGAACAAGAGACCCAGTACTTC. Translation gives CSARDLREQETQYF.